Many counts were recorded for the clone carrying this TCR beta chain. This entry comes from a study of patients and donors after allogeneic stem cell transplantation. One entry per CDR3 protein, called by TCRdb with MiXCR from the RT-PCR reads. The repertoire holds roughly 940,000 distinct CDR3 sequences, more than 15% seen once, with roughly 6.4% in the top ten. The ends were cut back, 6 bases at V and 3 bases at J, with 15 bases in the middle. CDR3 length equals 14 residues. The chain employs TRBV12-3 or TRBV12-4 and TRBJ2-7; D is undetermined. Material for sequencing was blood, either unsorted or a sorted T cell fraction (not recorded which). The receptor's source is a human donor who was either an allogeneic HSCT recipient or a stem cell or donor lymphocyte infusion donor (not recorded which). It is not recorded whose cells these are; they may come from a transplant donor. This CDR3 reads CASSWAVGVYEQYF. Here the CDR3 DNA reads TGTGCCAGCAGCTGGGCCGTTGGGGTCTACGAGCAGTACTTC.